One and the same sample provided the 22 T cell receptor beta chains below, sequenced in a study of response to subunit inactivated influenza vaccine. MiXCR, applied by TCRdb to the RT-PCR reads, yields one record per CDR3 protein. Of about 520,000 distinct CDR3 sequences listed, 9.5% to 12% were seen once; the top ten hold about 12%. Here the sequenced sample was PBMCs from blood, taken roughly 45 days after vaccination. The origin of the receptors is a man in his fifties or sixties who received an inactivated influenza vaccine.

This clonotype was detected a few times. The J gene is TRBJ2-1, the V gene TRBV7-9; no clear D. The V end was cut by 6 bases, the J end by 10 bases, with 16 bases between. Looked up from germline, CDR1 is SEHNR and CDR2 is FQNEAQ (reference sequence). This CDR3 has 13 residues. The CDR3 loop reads CASRLALTSEQFF. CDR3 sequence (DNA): TGTGCCAGCAGACTCGCGCTTACGAGCGAGCAGTTCTTC.

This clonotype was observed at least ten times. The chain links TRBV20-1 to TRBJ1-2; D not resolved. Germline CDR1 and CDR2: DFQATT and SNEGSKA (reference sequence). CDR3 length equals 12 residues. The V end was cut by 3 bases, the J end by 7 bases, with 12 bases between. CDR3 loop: CSARVGPRGYTF. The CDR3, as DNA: TGCAGTGCTAGGGTGGGCCCCCGTGGCTACACCTTC.

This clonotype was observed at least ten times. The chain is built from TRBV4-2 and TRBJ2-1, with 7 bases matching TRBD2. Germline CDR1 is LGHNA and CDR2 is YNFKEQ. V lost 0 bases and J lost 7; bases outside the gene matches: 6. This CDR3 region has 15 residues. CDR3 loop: CASSQDSGGQNEQFF. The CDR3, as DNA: TGTGCCAGCAGCCAAGATTCGGGAGGACAAAATGAGCAGTTCTTC.

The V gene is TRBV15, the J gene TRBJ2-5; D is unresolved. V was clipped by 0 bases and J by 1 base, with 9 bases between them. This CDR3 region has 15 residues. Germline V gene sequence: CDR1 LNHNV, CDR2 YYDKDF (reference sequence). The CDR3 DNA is TGTGCCACCAGCAGAGATCCCCTACCCCAAGAGACCCAGTACTTC. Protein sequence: CATSRDPLPQETQYF.

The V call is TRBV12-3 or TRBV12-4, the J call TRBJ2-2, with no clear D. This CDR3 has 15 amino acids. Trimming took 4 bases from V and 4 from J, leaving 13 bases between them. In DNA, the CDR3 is TGTGCCAGCAGTTCGCTTCGAGTAGGCACCGGGGAGCTGTTTTTT. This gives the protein CASSSLRVGTGELFF.

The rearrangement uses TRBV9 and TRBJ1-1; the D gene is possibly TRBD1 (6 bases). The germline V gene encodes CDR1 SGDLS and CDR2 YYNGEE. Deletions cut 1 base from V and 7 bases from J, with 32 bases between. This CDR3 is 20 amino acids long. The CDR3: CASSVSDIISHRAKPGEAFF. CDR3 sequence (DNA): TGTGCCAGCAGCGTATCCGACATCATTTCACACAGGGCGAAGCCGGGTGAAGCTTTCTTT.

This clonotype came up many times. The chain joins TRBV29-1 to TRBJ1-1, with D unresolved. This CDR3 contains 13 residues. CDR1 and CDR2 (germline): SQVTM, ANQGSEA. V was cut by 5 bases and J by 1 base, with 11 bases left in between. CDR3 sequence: CSVNRQKNTEAFF. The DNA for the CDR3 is TGCAGCGTTAATCGGCAGAAGAACACTGAAGCTTTCTTT.

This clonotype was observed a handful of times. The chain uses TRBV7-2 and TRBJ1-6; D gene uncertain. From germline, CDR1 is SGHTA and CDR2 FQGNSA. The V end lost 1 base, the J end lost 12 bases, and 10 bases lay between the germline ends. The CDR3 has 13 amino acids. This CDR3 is CASSLGAGIPLHF. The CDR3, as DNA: TGTGCCAGCAGCTTAGGGGCGGGGATACCCCTCCACTTT.

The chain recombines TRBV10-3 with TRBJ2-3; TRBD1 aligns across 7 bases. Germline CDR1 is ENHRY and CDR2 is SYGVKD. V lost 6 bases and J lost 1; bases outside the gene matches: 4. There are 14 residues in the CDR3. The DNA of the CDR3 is TGTGCCATCAGGGGGACAGTAGGCACAGATACGCAGTATTTT. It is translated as CAIRGTVGTDTQYF.

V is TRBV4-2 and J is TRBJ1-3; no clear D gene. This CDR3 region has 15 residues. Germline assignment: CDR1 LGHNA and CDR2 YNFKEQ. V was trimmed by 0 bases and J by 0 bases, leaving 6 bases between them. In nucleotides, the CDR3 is TGTGCCAGCAGCCAAGATGGTTCCTCTGGAAACACCATATATTTT. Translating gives CASSQDGSSGNTIYF.

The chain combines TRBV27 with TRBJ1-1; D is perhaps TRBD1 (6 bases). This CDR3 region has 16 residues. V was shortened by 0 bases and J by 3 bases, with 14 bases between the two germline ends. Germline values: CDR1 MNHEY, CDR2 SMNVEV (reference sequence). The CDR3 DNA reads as TGTGCCAGCAGTTTATCGATGGGTCACAGGGACACTGAAGCTTTCTTT. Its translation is CASSLSMGHRDTEAFF.

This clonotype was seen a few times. The chain's CDR3 is CASSLVFRATLHF. The CDR3 DNA is TGTGCCAGCAGCTTAGTCTTCAGGGCCACCCTCCACTTT. The rearrangement uses TRBV7-8 and TRBJ1-6, with D possibly being TRBD1 (5 bases). CDR1 SGHVS and CDR2 FQNEAQ come from the germline V gene. V lost 1 base and J 14 bases, leaving 12 bases between the germline ends. The CDR3 is 13 amino acids. Using reference TRBV7-8 and TRBJ1-6 for the parts outside the CDR3, the full variable domain is GAGVSQSPRYKVAKRGQDVALRCDPISGHVSLFWYQQALGQGPEFLTYFQNEAQLDKSGLPSDRFFAERPEGSVSTLKIQRTQQEDSAVYLCASSLVFRATLHFGNGTRLTVT.

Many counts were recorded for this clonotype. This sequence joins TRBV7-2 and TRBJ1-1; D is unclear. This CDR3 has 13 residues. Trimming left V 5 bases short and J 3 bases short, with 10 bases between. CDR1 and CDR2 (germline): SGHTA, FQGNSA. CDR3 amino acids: CASSRWTYTEAFF. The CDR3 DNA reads TGTGCCAGCAGCCGATGGACTTACACTGAAGCTTTCTTT.

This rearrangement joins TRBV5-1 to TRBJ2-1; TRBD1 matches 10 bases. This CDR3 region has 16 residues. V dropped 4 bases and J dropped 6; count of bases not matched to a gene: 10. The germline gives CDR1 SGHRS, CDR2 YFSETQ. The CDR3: CASSAPGQGVVNEQFF. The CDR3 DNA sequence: TGCGCCAGCAGCGCGCCCGGACAGGGGGTCGTCAATGAGCAGTTCTTC.

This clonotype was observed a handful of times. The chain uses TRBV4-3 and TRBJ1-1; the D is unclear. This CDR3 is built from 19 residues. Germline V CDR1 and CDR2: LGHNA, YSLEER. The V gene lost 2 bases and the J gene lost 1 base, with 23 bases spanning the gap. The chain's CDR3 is CASSQCVASTGDQNTEAFF. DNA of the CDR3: TGCGCCAGCAGCCAATGTGTCGCATCGACTGGAGACCAGAACACTGAAGCTTTCTTT.

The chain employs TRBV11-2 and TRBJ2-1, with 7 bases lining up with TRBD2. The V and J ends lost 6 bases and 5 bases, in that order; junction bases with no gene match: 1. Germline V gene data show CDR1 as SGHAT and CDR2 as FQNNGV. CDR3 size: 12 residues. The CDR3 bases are TGTGCCAGCAGTGGACTAGACAATGAGCAGTTCTTC. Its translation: CASSGLDNEQFF.

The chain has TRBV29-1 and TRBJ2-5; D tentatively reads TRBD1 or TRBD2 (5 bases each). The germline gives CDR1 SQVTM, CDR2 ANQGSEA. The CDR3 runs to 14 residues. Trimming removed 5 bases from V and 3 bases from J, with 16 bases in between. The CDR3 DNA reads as TGCAGCGTTTGCCCTGAGGGGTCGAAAGAGACCCAGTACTTC. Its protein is CSVCPEGSKETQYF.

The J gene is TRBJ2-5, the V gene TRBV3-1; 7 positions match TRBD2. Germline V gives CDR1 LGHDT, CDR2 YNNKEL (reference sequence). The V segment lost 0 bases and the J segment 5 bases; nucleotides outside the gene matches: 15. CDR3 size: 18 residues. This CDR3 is CASSQDRPLAKASETQYF. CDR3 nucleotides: TGTGCCAGCAGCCAAGATCGCCCACTAGCGAAGGCCTCGGAGACCCAGTACTTC.

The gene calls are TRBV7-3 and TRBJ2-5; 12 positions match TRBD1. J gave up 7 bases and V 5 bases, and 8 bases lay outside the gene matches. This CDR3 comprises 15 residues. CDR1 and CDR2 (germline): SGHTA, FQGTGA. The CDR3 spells CASSPGTGGTSTQYF. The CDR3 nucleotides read TGTGCCAGCAGCCCCGGGACAGGGGGCACTTCGACCCAGTACTTC. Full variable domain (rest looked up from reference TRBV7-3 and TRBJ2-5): GAGVSQTPSNKVTEKGKYVELRCDPISGHTALYWYRQSLGQGPEFLIYFQGTGAADDSGLPNDRFFAVRPEGSVSTLKIQRTERGDSAVYLCASSPGTGGTSTQYFGPGTRLLVL.

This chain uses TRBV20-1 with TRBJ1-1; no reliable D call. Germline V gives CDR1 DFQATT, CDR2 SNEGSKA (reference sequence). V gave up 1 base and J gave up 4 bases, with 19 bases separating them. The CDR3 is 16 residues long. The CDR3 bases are TGCAGTGCTAGAGGCGGTCTCGGCCGGGGATTCACTGAAGCTTTCTTT. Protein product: CSARGGLGRGFTEAFF.

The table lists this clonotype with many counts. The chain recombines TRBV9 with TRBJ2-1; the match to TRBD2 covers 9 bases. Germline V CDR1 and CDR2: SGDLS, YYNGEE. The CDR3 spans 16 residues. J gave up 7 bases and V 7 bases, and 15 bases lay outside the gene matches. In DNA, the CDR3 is TGTGCCAGCTCATACGGGGCGGGGGGGCCCTGGAATGAGCAGTTCTTC. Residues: CASSYGAGGPWNEQFF.

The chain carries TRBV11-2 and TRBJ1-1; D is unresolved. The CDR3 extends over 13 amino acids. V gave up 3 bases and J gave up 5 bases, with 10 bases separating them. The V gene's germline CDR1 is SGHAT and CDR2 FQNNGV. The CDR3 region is CASSFTAKTEAFF. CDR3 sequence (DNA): TGTGCCAGCAGCTTTACAGCAAAGACTGAAGCTTTCTTT.